The clone carrying this T cell receptor (beta chain) showed up many times. This entry belongs to a study of blood T cells in healthy people across ages. V gave up 0 bases and J gave up 2 bases; unmatched junction bases: 3. The CDR3 has 15 residues. From germline, CDR1 is SGDLS and CDR2 YYNGEE. Extractions gave at least 5 micrograms of total RNA per sample. The second PCR ran about 6 to 12 cycles with a sample-barcoded 5' primer and J-beta primers. Every molecule of cDNA carried a tag from a template-switch adaptor with 12 random nucleotides. TCRdb reanalysed the 5' RACE reads using MiXCR and keeps one entry per CDR3 protein. Of just under 900,000 distinct CDR3 sequences in the sample, 29% are singletons; the top ten hold around a sixth.

The rearrangement links TRBV9 to TRBJ2-7; 9 nucleotides line up with TRBD1. The sample consisted of blood. The TCR comes from a woman aged 80 or over in good health. The CDR3, as DNA: TGTGCCAGCAGCGTAGACGGGACAGGGACCTACGAGCAGTACTTC. Protein: CASSVDGTGTYEQYF.